Below are 5 T cell receptor beta chains sequenced from a single sample in a study of T cell repertoires in cytomegalovirus infection. TCRdb called the reads again in MiXCR, with one record for every CDR3 protein. The data show some 800,000 distinct CDR3 sequences, around a third seen once. The antigens of these receptors remain unknown. The sample here was cultured CD8+ T cells from PBMCs, taken from culture after CMV antigen stimulation. All receptors come from a human donor in good health (CMV status not recorded). Some clones in this sample may be carry-over from other donors' samples.

This clonotype was seen a few times. This sequence joins TRBV10-3 and TRBJ1-1; maybe TRBD1 (5 bases). Germline V lookup: CDR1 ENHRY, CDR2 SYGVKD. Trimming pared 4 bases from V and 5 bases from J, leaving 11 bases between. The CDR3 totals 13 residues. The CDR3 reads CAISGRDGTEAFF. CDR3 DNA: TGTGCCATCAGTGGCAGGGATGGGACTGAAGCTTTCTTT.

This clonotype was counted a few times. This rearrangement joins TRBV4-1 to TRBJ2-7; D possibly matches TRBD1 or TRBD2 (5 bases each). Germline V gene lookup returns CDR1 MGHRA and CDR2 YSYEKL. V dropped 3 bases and J dropped 2 bases, with 11 bases sitting between them. The CDR3 length is 14 residues. The CDR3 bases are TGCGCCAGCAGCCAGGGGACGGGGCCCTACGAGCAGTACGTC. Translating it yields CASSQGTGPYEQYV.

This clonotype was counted a few times. The chain combines TRBV7-2 with TRBJ1-2; maybe TRBD1 (6 bases). The CDR3 has 16 amino acids. Germline V CDR1 and CDR2: SGHTA, FQGNSA. V was pared by 6 bases and J by 5 bases, with 22 bases between. CDR3 DNA: TGTGCCAGCAGTCCCGACCCGGGGGGCGCCGCGTATGGCTACACCTTC. Protein sequence: CASSPDPGGAAYGYTF.

CDR3 residues: CASSLTRRYNEQFF. The CDR3 region has the DNA TGTGCCAGCAGCTTGACTAGGAGGTACAATGAGCAGTTCTTC. The chain has TRBV7-6 and TRBJ2-1; maybe TRBD2 (6 bases). The CDR3 contains 14 residues. Per germline, CDR1 SGHVS and CDR2 FNYEAQ. V lost 3 bases and J 4 bases, leaving 10 bases between the germline ends.

The rearrangement links TRBV6-5 to TRBJ1-6; 8 bases are shared with TRBD1. The CDR3 consists of 17 residues. Germline CDR1 MNHEY, CDR2 SVGAGI. V lost 0 bases to trimming and J lost 1 base; unmatched junction nucleotides: 2. DNA of the CDR3: TGTGCCAGCAGTTACTCACAGGGGGGGTCCTATAATTCACCCCTCCACTTT. This encodes CASSYSQGGSYNSPLHF.